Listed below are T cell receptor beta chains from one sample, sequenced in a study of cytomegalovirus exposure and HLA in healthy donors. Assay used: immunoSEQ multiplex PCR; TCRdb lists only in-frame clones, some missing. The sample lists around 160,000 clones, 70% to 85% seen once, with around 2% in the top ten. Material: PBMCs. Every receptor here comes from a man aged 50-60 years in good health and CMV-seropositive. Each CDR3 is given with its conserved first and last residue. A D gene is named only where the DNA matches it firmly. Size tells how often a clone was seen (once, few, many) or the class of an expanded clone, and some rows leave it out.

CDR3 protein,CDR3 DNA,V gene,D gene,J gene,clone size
CASSLGGTGAIYGYTF,TGTGCCAGCAGTTTAGGCGGGACAGGCGCAATCTATGGCTACACCTTC,TRBV28,TRBD1,TRBJ1-2,few
CASSLAWGTTSGTQYF,TGCGCCAGCAGCTTGGCCTGGGGGACAACTAGCGGGACCCAGTACTTC,TRBV5-1,TRBD2,TRBJ2-5,-
CASSLAISGGEETQYF,TGTGCCAGCAGCTTGGCCATTAGCGGGGGGGAAGAGACCCAGTACTTC,TRBV5-4,TRBD2,TRBJ2-5,-
CASSPSRYEQYF,TGTGCTAGCAGCCCAAGCCGCTACGAGCAGTACTTC,TRBV7-7,-,TRBJ2-7,-
CASSVVGLAGVGELFF,TGTGCCAGCAGCGTAGTGGGACTAGCGGGGGTCGGGGAGCTGTTTTTT,TRBV9,TRBD2,TRBJ2-2,-
CASSWGQLSNYGYTF,TGTGCCAGCAGTTGGGGACAGCTCAGTAACTATGGCTACACCTTC,TRBV5-4,TRBD1,TRBJ1-2,-
CASSPGLAGESYNEQFF,TGTGCCAGCAGCCCCGGACTAGCGGGGGAATCCTACAATGAGCAGTTCTTC,TRBV7-6,TRBD2,TRBJ2-1,-
CASIPGAGGSYEQYF,TGTGCCAGCATCCCGGGGGCAGGGGGTTCGTACGAGCAGTACTTC,TRBV11-2,-,TRBJ2-7,-
CASSDRGYDTGELFF,TGTGCCAGCAGTGACAGGGGGTATGACACCGGGGAGCTGTTTTTT,TRBV6-1,TRBD1,TRBJ2-2,-
CASSRIGGTTEAFF,TGTGCCAGCAGCCGTATCGGGGGTACCACTGAAGCTTTCTTT,TRBV5-5,-,TRBJ1-1,-
CASSVRSGATYEQYF,TGTGCCAGCAGCGTACGTAGCGGGGCGACCTACGAGCAGTACTTC,TRBV9,TRBD2,TRBJ2-7,-
CASRPSQLMNTEAFF,TGTGCCAGTAGACCCTCACAGCTCATGAACACTGAAGCTTTCTTT,TRBV19,-,TRBJ1-1,-
CATSRVQENTEAFF,TGTGCCACCAGCAGAGTACAGGAGAACACTGAAGCTTTCTTT,TRBV15,-,TRBJ1-1,once
CASSPDRLVIYEQYF,TGTGCCAGCAGTCCTGACAGACTAGTAATTTACGAGCAGTACTTC,TRBV27,-,TRBJ2-7,few
CASSQDTLAGGITDTQYF,TGTGCCAGCAGCCAAGATACACTAGCGGGGGGGATCACAGATACGCAGTATTTT,TRBV4-2,TRBD2,TRBJ2-3,-
CASSVGLHGQDTQYF,TGTGCCAGCAGCGTGGGCTTGCATGGCCAAGATACGCAGTATTTT,TRBV9,-,TRBJ2-3,-
CASSGPREDNEQFF,TGTGCCAGCAGCGGGCCCCGGGAGGACAATGAGCAGTTCTTC,TRBV9,TRBD2,TRBJ2-1,-
CASSLWASNEQFF,TGTGCCAGCAGCTTATGGGCATCCAATGAGCAGTTCTTC,TRBV7-3,-,TRBJ2-1,-
CASSQASGNYGYTF,TGCGCCAGCAGCCAAGCTTCGGGGAACTATGGCTACACCTTC,TRBV4-3,-,TRBJ1-2,-
CAISEPGLAGGLKETQYF,TGTGCCATCAGTGAGCCGGGACTAGCGGGGGGGCTTAAAGAGACCCAGTACTTC,TRBV10-3,TRBD2,TRBJ2-5,-
CASSTRGFYEQYF,TGCGCCAGCAGCACCAGGGGGTTCTACGAGCAGTACTTC,TRBV5-1,TRBD1,TRBJ2-7,-
CASSSTQGVSYEQYF,TGTGCCAGCAGCTCCACACAGGGGGTCTCCTACGAGCAGTACTTC,TRBV13,TRBD1,TRBJ2-7,-
CASSRQQGGYTF,TGTGCCAGCAGCCGACAGCAGGGGGGCTACACCTTC,TRBV7-9,-,TRBJ1-2,-
CASSLSPGVAFF,TGTGCCAGCAGCTTATCCCCGGGGGTGGCTTTCTTT,TRBV7-2,-,TRBJ1-1,-
CAISSDRYYGYTF,TGTGCCATCAGTTCCGACAGGTACTATGGCTACACCTTC,TRBV10-3,-,TRBJ1-2,-
CASSGGQGTNSPLHF,TGCGCCAGCAGCGGAGGACAGGGAACCAATTCACCCCTCCACTTT,TRBV5-1,TRBD1,TRBJ1-6,-
CASSLRGGYGYTF,TGTGCCAGCAGTTTACGGGGTGGGTACGGCTACACCTTC,TRBV28,-,TRBJ1-2,-
CASSLGDSQRSKNIQYF,TGTGCCAGCAGCTTAGGGGACTCACAGAGATCCAAAAACATTCAGTACTTC,TRBV11-1,-,TRBJ2-4,-
CASTGARVGNSPLHF,TGCGCCAGCACCGGAGCCAGGGTAGGTAATTCACCCCTCCACTTT,TRBV10-1,-,TRBJ1-6,few
CASSIRQGGGYTF,TGTGCCAGTAGTATCCGGCAGGGGGGTGGCTACACCTTC,TRBV19,TRBD1,TRBJ1-2,-
CASSDDRGRTEAFF,TGCGCCAGCAGCGACGACAGGGGGCGGACTGAAGCTTTCTTT,TRBV10-1,TRBD1,TRBJ1-1,once
CASSPSSYEQYF,TGTGCCAGCTCACCGAGCTCCTACGAGCAGTACTTC,TRBV18,-,TRBJ2-7,few
CASSPGSLGEKLFF,TGTGCCAGCAGCCCCGGGTCGCTAGGAGAAAAACTGTTTTTT,TRBV7-2,-,TRBJ1-4,-
CASSGTYSGNTIYF,TGTGCCAGCAGCGGGACTTACTCTGGAAACACCATATATTTT,TRBV27,-,TRBJ1-3,once
CAIIGATPMNTEAFF,TGTGCCATCATAGGGGCGACCCCCATGAACACTGAAGCTTTCTTT,TRBV28,-,TRBJ1-1,-
CSVFQGRNEKLFF,TGCAGCGTTTTCCAGGGCAGGAATGAAAAACTGTTTTTT,TRBV29-1,-,TRBJ1-4,few
CASSVQVLYEQYF,TGTGCCAGCAGTGTACAGGTTCTCTACGAGCAGTACTTC,TRBV6-1,-,TRBJ2-7,-
CASSLDRTGGLSSYNSPLHF,TGTGCCAGCAGCTTAGATCGGACAGGGGGTTTAAGCTCCTATAATTCACCCCTCCACTTT,TRBV11-2,TRBD1,TRBJ1-6,-
CASSLDLTDTQYF,TGTGCCAGCAGCTTAGACTTAACAGATACGCAGTATTTT,TRBV7-8,-,TRBJ2-3,few
CASSQSSQGPSFTEQYF,TGCGCCAGCAGTCAATCGAGTCAGGGCCCATCTTTTACCGAGCAGTACTTC,TRBV23-1,-,TRBJ2-7,-
CASSVNEVGGTEAFF,TGTGCCAGCAGCGTTAATGAGGTGGGAGGCACTGAAGCTTTCTTT,TRBV9,-,TRBJ1-1,-
CASSANVLAGGLTDTQYF,TGCGCCAGCAGCGCCAATGTCCTAGCGGGGGGACTCACAGATACGCAGTATTTT,TRBV5-1,TRBD2,TRBJ2-3,-